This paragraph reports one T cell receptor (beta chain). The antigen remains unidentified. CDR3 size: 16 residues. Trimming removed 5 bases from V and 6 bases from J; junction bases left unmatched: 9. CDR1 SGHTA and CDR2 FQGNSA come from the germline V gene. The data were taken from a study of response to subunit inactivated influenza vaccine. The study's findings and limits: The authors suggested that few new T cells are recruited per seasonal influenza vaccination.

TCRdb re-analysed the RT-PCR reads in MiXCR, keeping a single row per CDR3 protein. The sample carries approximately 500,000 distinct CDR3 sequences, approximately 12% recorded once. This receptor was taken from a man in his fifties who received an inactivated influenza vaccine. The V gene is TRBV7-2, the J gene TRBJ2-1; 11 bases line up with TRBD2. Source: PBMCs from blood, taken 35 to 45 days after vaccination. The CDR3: CASSLESSGRANEQFF. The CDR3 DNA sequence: TGTGCCAGCAGCCTAGAAAGTAGCGGGAGGGCCAATGAGCAGTTCTTC.